This TCR beta chain derives from a study of blood T cell repertoires in COVID-19. Study context: Specimens from acute and convalescent COVID-19 originated in the United States, Italy and Spain.

The CDR3 has 12 amino acids. Trimming cost V 5 bases and J 5 bases, with 9 bases left between them. Profiling relied on immunoSEQ multiplex PCR, and the TCRdb table lists in-frame clones only, not all of them. The table lists under 200,000 clones, 80% to 90% of them singletons, with roughly 7.8% in the top ten. Sequencing was done on a sample of peripheral blood. The rearrangement joins TRBV12-3 or TRBV12-4 to TRBJ2-5; D perhaps matches TRBD2 (6 bases). The receptor was isolated from a man aged 55 to 70 with acute or convalescent COVID-19. The CDR3 is CASSAAGETQYF. CDR3 nucleotides: TGTGCCAGCAGTGCCGCGGGGGAGACCCAGTACTTC.